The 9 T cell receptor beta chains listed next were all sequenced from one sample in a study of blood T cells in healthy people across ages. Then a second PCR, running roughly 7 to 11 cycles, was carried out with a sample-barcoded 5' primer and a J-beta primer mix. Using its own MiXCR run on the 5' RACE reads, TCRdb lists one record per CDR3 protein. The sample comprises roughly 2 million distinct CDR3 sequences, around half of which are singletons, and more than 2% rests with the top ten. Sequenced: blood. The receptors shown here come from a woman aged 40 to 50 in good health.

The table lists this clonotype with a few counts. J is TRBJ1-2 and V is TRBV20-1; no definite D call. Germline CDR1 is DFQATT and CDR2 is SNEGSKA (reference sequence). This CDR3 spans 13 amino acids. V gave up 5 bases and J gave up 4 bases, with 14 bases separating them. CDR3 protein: CSAPTEKAYGYTF. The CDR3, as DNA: TGCAGTGCTCCCACGGAAAAAGCCTATGGCTACACCTTC.

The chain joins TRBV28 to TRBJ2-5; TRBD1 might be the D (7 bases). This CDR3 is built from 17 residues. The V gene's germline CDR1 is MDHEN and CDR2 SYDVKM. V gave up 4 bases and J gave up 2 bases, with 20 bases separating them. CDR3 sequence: CASSSLGGTADQETQYF. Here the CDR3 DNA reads TGTGCCAGCAGTTCCCTAGGCGGGACAGCCGATCAAGAGACCCAGTACTTC.

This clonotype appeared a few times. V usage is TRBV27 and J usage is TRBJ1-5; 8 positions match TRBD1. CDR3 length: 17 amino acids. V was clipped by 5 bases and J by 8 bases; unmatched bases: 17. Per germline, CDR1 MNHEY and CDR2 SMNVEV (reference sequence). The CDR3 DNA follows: TGTGCCAGCAGTCCCCGACCAGATCGGACAGGGAGGGAGCCCCAGCATTTT. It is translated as CASSPRPDRTGREPQHF.

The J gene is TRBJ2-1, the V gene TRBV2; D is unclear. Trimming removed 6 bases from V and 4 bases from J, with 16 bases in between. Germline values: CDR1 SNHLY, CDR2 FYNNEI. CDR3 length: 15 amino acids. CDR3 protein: CASRKGFGAYNEQFF. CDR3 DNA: TGTGCCAGCAGGAAGGGCTTCGGCGCGTACAATGAGCAGTTCTTC.

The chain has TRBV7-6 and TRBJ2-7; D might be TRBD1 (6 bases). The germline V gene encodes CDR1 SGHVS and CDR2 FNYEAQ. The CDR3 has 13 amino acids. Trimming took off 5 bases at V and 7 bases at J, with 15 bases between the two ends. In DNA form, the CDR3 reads TGTGCCAGCAGCCTAGAGACAGGTGTAGAGCAGTACTTC. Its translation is CASSLETGVEQYF.

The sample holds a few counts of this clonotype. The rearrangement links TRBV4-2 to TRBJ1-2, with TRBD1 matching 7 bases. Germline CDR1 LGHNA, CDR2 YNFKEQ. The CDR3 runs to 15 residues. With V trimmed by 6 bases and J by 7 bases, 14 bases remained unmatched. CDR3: CASRPTGEGLGGYTF. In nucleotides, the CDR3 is TGTGCCAGCAGGCCCACAGGGGAGGGGCTCGGTGGCTACACCTTC.

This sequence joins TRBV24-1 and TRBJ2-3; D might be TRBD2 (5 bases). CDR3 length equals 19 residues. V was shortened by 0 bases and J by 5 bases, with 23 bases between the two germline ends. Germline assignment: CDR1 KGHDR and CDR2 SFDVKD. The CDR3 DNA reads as TGTGCCACCAGTGATTTGATGTCGGGGTTGGGCGGGCGCAGAGATACGCAGTATTTT. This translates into CATSDLMSGLGGRRDTQYF.

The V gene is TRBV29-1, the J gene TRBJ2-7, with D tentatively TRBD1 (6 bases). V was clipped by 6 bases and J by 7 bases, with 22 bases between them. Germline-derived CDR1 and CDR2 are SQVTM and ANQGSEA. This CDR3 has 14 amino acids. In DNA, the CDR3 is TGCAGCGTGGTTGAGAGGGGGTACTACAATGAGCAGTACTTC. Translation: CSVVERGYYNEQYF.

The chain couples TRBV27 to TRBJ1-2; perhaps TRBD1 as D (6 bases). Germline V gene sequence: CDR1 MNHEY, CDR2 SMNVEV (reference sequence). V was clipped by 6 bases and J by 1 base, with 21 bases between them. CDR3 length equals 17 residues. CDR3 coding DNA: TGTGCCAGCAGCTACGGGGGGGCACCTTTCCTTAACTATGGCTACACCTTC. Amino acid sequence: CASSYGGAPFLNYGYTF.